The 30 T cell receptor beta chains in this list originate from one sample, sequenced in a study of control samples from healthy donors and cancer patients (dated by TCRdb to about 2020). The library was obtained by the immunoSEQ multiplex PCR assay. Imported from immuneACCESS, the table was reduced by TCRdb to in-frame sequences with V and J called. These copies leave out some clones; in studies compared against another copy, an unresolved V gene accounts for under half, and the cause of the remainder is not known. The sample data list over 150,000 clones, and 91% of these were observed just once. The leading ten clones occupy about 2.1% of the sample. The sequenced material came from blood. The receptors were gathered from a woman aged 40-49 years in good health.

The CDR3 DNA reads as TGTGCCAGCACCGAGGGACTCACCACAGATACGCAGTATTTT. This codes for CASTEGLTTDTQYF. J is TRBJ2-3 and V is TRBV9, with D maybe TRBD2 (6 bases). The CDR3 has 14 amino acids. CDR1 SGDLS and CDR2 YYNGEE come from the germline V gene. The V end lost 6 bases, the J end lost 2 bases, and 13 bases lay between the germline ends.

This chain connects TRBV11-2 to TRBJ2-7; possible D gene TRBD1, 5 bases. This CDR3 is built from 17 residues. From germline, CDR1 is SGHAT and CDR2 FQNNGV. V lost 5 bases, J lost 2 bases, and 22 bases lay in between. This chain's CDR3 is CASSHMAWGKSTYEQYF. The CDR3 coding sequence is TGTGCCAGCAGCCACATGGCCTGGGGCAAATCCACCTACGAGCAGTACTTC.

The genes are TRBV21-1 and TRBJ2-7; TRBD1 was called by the table and not checked on the DNA. TRBV21-1 is a pseudogene segment. The CDR3 contains 15 residues. The CDR3 is CASSPNTGRGQGKYF. CDR3 sequence (DNA): TGTGCCAGCAGCCCAAATACTGGTAGGGGACAGGGGAAGTACTTC.

This clone was seen only once. V usage is TRBV6-1 and J usage is TRBJ2-7; no definite D call. The CDR3 runs 14 residues. Trimming cost V 3 bases and J 0 bases, with 9 bases left between them. Germline V CDR1 and CDR2: MNHNS, SASEGT. The CDR3 protein is CASSEDRHSYEQYF. For the CDR3, the DNA is TGTGCCAGCAGTGAGGATCGCCACTCCTACGAGCAGTACTTC.

This sequence joins TRBV12-3 or TRBV12-4 and TRBJ2-1, with D uncertain. The V end was cut by 5 bases, the J end by 9 bases, with 14 bases between. This CDR3 comprises 13 residues. The CDR3 is CASSPNPRSEQFF. DNA of the CDR3: TGTGCCAGCAGTCCCAATCCCAGGAGTGAGCAGTTCTTC.

The rearrangement joins TRBV12-5 to TRBJ2-5, with TRBD1 matching 9 bases. The CDR3 length is 15 residues. From germline, CDR1 is LGHNT and CDR2 FRNRAP. V shed 6 bases and J 4 bases; nucleotides not matched to a gene: 9. The CDR3 DNA is TGTGCTAGTGGGCAATACAGGGGGCTAATAGAGACCCAGTACTTC. It encodes CASGQYRGLIETQYF.

The rearrangement links TRBV28 to TRBJ2-3; 8 bases agree with TRBD1. The CDR3 totals 17 residues. V lost 3 bases to trimming and J lost 1 base; unmatched junction nucleotides: 9. Germline lookup yields CDR1 MDHEN and CDR2 SYDVKM. This chain's CDR3 is CASSLGTGARRTDTQYF. The DNA for the CDR3 is TGTGCCAGCAGTTTGGGGACAGGTGCTAGGCGCACAGATACGCAGTATTTT. The full variable domain, with the rest looked up from reference TRBV28 and TRBJ2-3, is DVKVTQSSRYLVKRTGEKVFLECVQDMDHENMFWYRQDPGLGLRLIYFSYDVKMKEKGDIPEGYSVSREKKERFSLILESASTNQTSMYLCASSLGTGARRTDTQYFGPGTRLTVL.

The chain has TRBV2 and TRBJ2-5; TRBD2 matches at 10 bases. CDR1 SNHLY and CDR2 FYNNEI come from the germline V gene. V was pared by 6 bases and J by 4 bases, with 8 bases of the junction left unmatched. This CDR3 contains 15 residues. The CDR3 DNA is TGTGCCAGCAGGCCAGCGGGGGGGCCCTCAGAGACCCAGTACTTC. As protein: CASRPAGGPSETQYF.

CDR3 bases: TGTGCCAGCAGCCCCGGACAGGGGCCTGGAAACACCATATATTTT. Amino acid sequence: CASSPGQGPGNTIYF. The V call is TRBV7-2, the J call TRBJ1-3, with 9 bases aligning to TRBD1. CDR1 is SGHTA and CDR2 is FQGNSA in the germline V gene. This CDR3 is built from 15 residues. V was pared by 5 bases and J by 2 bases, with 4 bases of the junction left unmatched.

V is TRBV19 and J is TRBJ2-7; perhaps D is TRBD1 or TRBD2 (5 bases each). The CDR3 runs 15 residues. Germline V gives CDR1 LNHDA, CDR2 SQIVND (reference sequence). The V gene lost 3 bases and the J gene lost 2 bases, with 14 bases spanning the gap. CDR3 nucleotide sequence: TGTGCCAGTAGTATCCCGGGACGGAGTACCTACGAGCAGTACTTC. Translation gives CASSIPGRSTYEQYF.

The chain has TRBV12-5 and TRBJ1-2; TRBD1 matches 7 bases. Trimming removed 1 base from V and 10 bases from J; junction bases left unmatched: 3. This CDR3 has 12 residues. CDR1 is LGHNT and CDR2 is FRNRAP in the germline V gene. The CDR3: CASGLDTGAYTF. The DNA of the CDR3 is TGTGCTAGTGGTTTGGACACAGGGGCCTACACCTTC.

The rearrangement joins TRBV5-1 to TRBJ1-1; tentative D call: TRBD1 (5 bases). Between the trimmed V and J ends, which lost 4 bases and 7 bases, there was a span of 17 bases. This CDR3 is built from 14 residues. Germline CDR1 is SGHRS and CDR2 is YFSETQ. The CDR3 protein is CASSPRTDGGEAFF. The CDR3 DNA sequence: TGCGCCAGCAGCCCACGAACTGACGGGGGTGAAGCTTTCTTT.

This clone has only a few counts. This chain joins TRBV5-1 and TRBJ1-1; TRBD1 matches 11 bases. This CDR3 has 16 amino acids. The germline CDR1 and CDR2 sequences are SGHRS and YFSETQ. Trimming removed 4 bases from V and 0 bases from J; junction bases left unmatched: 5. In DNA, the CDR3 is TGCGCCAGCAGCCGGCGGACAGGGGGCCTGAACACTGAAGCTTTCTTT. Its protein is CASSRRTGGLNTEAFF.

The chain has TRBV6-5 and TRBJ1-5; D unresolved. V lost 8 bases and J 7 bases, leaving 15 bases between the germline ends. Germline CDR1 and CDR2: MNHEY and SVGAGI. CDR3 size: 13 residues. Here the CDR3 DNA reads TGTGCCAGCTCCCAACAACAATTCCAGCCCCAGCATTTT. Its protein is CASSQQQFQPQHF.

The chain couples TRBV19 to TRBJ2-2, with D uncertain. The CDR3 spans 15 residues. Per the germline V gene, CDR1 is LNHDA and CDR2 is SQIVND (reference sequence). Between the trimmed V and J ends, which lost 2 bases and 2 bases, there was a span of 9 bases. The CDR3 bases are TGTGCCAGTAGTATACCCGGCAGAAACACCGGGGAGCTGTTTTTT. Translating it yields CASSIPGRNTGELFF.

CDR3 coding DNA: TGCGCCAGCAGCTCAGGACAGGGCTCCGGAAACACCATATATTTT. Its translation: CASSSGQGSGNTIYF. V and J are TRBV5-1 and TRBJ1-3, with 8 bases aligning to TRBD1. CDR1 is SGHRS and CDR2 is YFSETQ in the germline V gene. This CDR3 spans 15 amino acids. V was pared by 3 bases and J by 4 bases, with 6 bases of the junction left unmatched.

The J gene is TRBJ2-7, the V gene TRBV29-1; D gene unclear. V lost 1 base and J 4 bases, leaving 14 bases between the germline ends. Germline CDR1 SQVTM, CDR2 ANQGSEA. The CDR3 consists of 14 residues. This CDR3 reads CSVEGGTVPYEQYF. The CDR3 region has the DNA TGCAGCGTTGAAGGGGGTACGGTTCCGTACGAGCAGTACTTC.

The CDR3 spells CASSTRTGFTEAFF. The CDR3 region has the DNA TGTGCCAGTAGTACCCGGACAGGGTTCACTGAAGCTTTCTTT. This sequence joins TRBV19 and TRBJ1-1, with 8 bases aligning to TRBD1. The length of the CDR3 is 14 residues. Germline trimming cut 4 bases from V and 4 bases from J; bases unmatched to any gene: 5. Germline CDR1 reads LNHDA; CDR2 reads SQIVND (reference sequence).

With respect to this clone: This specimen includes other DNA sequences encoding the same CDR3. The chain employs TRBV5-1 and TRBJ2-3; perhaps D is TRBD1 or TRBD2 (5 bases each). Trimming shortened V by 0 bases and J by 0 bases, and 5 bases separated the two germline ends. Germline CDR1 SGHRS, CDR2 YFSETQ. This CDR3 is built from 14 residues. CDR3 residues: CASSLGGSTDTQYF. CDR3 sequence (DNA): TGCGCCAGCAGCTTGGGGGGGAGCACAGATACGCAGTATTTT.

V is TRBV15 and J is TRBJ1-1; D not resolved. This CDR3 is 14 amino acids long. CDR1 is LNHNV, CDR2 YYDKDF, per germline (reference sequence). V was shortened by 1 base and J by 4 bases, with 10 bases between the two germline ends. The CDR3 sequence: CATSRGSASTEAFF. The CDR3 DNA is TGTGCCACCAGCAGAGGCTCAGCCAGCACTGAAGCTTTCTTT.

The J gene is TRBJ1-1, the V gene TRBV5-1; D not certain. The germline V gene encodes CDR1 SGHRS and CDR2 YFSETQ. CDR3 length equals 13 residues. Trimming removed 4 bases from V and 7 bases from J, with 14 bases in between. CDR3 protein: CASSPHGVGEAFF. As DNA, the CDR3 is TGCGCCAGCAGCCCCCACGGGGTGGGTGAAGCTTTCTTT. Looking up the rest from reference TRBV5-1 and TRBJ1-1 gives the full variable domain: KAGVTQTPRYLIKTRGQQVTLSCSPISGHRSVSWYQQTPGQGLQFLFEYFSETQRNKGNFPGRFSGRQFSNSRSEMNVSTLELGDSALYLCASSPHGVGEAFFGQGTRLTVV.

The V and J genes are TRBV19 and TRBJ2-3, with TRBD1 identical over 10 bases. V was pared by 3 bases and J by 2 bases, with 2 bases of the junction left unmatched. The germline V gene has CDR1 LNHDA and CDR2 SQIVND (reference sequence). This CDR3 spans 15 amino acids. The CDR3 spells CASSIGTGATDTQYF. In DNA, the CDR3 is TGTGCCAGTAGTATTGGGACAGGGGCCACAGATACGCAGTATTTT.

This clone has more than one count but fewer than ten. The V call is TRBV19, the J call TRBJ1-5; D gene uncertain. The V gene lost 0 bases and the J gene lost 8 bases, with 8 bases spanning the gap. This CDR3 has 13 residues. Germline V gene data show CDR1 as LNHDA and CDR2 as SQIVND (reference sequence). The CDR3 nucleotides read TGTGCCAGTAGTATAGACGGGGAAGAGCCCCAGCATTTT. Its protein is CASSIDGEEPQHF. Using reference TRBV19 and TRBJ1-5 for the parts outside the CDR3, the full variable domain is DGGITQSPKYLFRKEGQNVTLSCEQNLNHDAMYWYRQDPGQGLRLIYYSQIVNDFQKGDIAEGYSVSREKKESFPLTVTSAQKNPTAFYLCASSIDGEEPQHFGDGTRLSIL.

The chain has TRBV5-1 and TRBJ1-1; 9 bases line up with TRBD1. CDR3 length: 15 amino acids. Per the germline V gene, CDR1 is SGHRS and CDR2 is YFSETQ. V shed 0 bases, J shed 2 bases, and the junction held 2 bases outside the gene matches. The CDR3 coding sequence is TGCGCCAGCAGCTTGGGACAGGGGGGTAACACTGAAGCTTTCTTT. As protein: CASSLGQGGNTEAFF. Filled out from reference TRBV5-1 and TRBJ1-1, the complete variable domain reads KAGVTQTPRYLIKTRGQQVTLSCSPISGHRSVSWYQQTPGQGLQFLFEYFSETQRNKGNFPGRFSGRQFSNSRSEMNVSTLELGDSALYLCASSLGQGGNTEAFFGQGTRLTVV.

The J gene is TRBJ2-5, the V gene TRBV7-2, with D unclear. Trimming left V 3 bases short and J 1 base short, with 6 bases between. Germline V gene lookup returns CDR1 SGHTA and CDR2 FQGNSA. The CDR3 contains 13 residues. Written as DNA, the CDR3 is TGTGCCAGCAGCTTGCACAGCCAAGAGACCCAGTACTTC. Encoded protein: CASSLHSQETQYF.

J is TRBJ2-3 and V is TRBV24-1; 7 nucleotides agree with TRBD2. There are 16 residues in the CDR3. Germline lookup yields CDR1 KGHDR and CDR2 SFDVKD. J was trimmed by 4 bases and V by 4 bases; bases with no gene match: 10. The CDR3 loop reads CATSDKSGAGADTQYF. DNA of the CDR3: TGTGCCACCAGTGACAAAAGCGGGGCGGGGGCAGATACGCAGTATTTT.

The rearrangement links TRBV7-2 to TRBJ1-2; maybe TRBD1 (5 bases). In germline, CDR1 is SGHTA, CDR2 FQGNSA. Trimming pared 5 bases from V and 8 bases from J, leaving 15 bases between. CDR3 length: 13 amino acids. The CDR3, as DNA: TGTGCCAGCAGCCTCCAGGGTCTAGGGGGCTACACCTTC. This encodes CASSLQGLGGYTF.

The chain uses TRBV23-1 and TRBJ2-1; 7 bases map to TRBD2. TRBV23-1 is noted as an ORF with a role that remains uncertain. This CDR3 spans 22 amino acids. V lost 6 bases, J lost 7 bases, and 33 bases stayed unmatched. The CDR3 region is CASSPESPGQRVSGRSRNEQFF. Written as DNA, the CDR3 is TGCGCCAGCAGCCCAGAGTCCCCAGGGCAGCGTGTTAGCGGGCGGTCTAGGAATGAGCAGTTCTTC.

V and J are TRBV7-9 and TRBJ2-1, with TRBD2 matching 16 bases. The CDR3 contains 18 residues. Trimming removed 6 bases from V and 7 bases from J; junction bases left unmatched: 12. The germline V gene encodes CDR1 SEHNR and CDR2 FQNEAQ (reference sequence). The CDR3 spells CASRPNLGLAGGLNEQFF. The CDR3 DNA reads as TGTGCCAGCAGGCCCAATCTGGGACTAGCGGGGGGGCTTAATGAGCAGTTCTTC.

The chain is built from TRBV5-1 and TRBJ2-7; no clear D gene. Per the germline V gene, CDR1 is SGHRS and CDR2 is YFSETQ. Trimming took 4 bases from V and 5 from J, leaving 16 bases between them. The CDR3 extends over 14 amino acids. CDR3 protein: CASSPPRLPHEQYF. The CDR3 DNA is TGCGCCAGCAGCCCCCCGCGCCTACCCCACGAGCAGTACTTC.